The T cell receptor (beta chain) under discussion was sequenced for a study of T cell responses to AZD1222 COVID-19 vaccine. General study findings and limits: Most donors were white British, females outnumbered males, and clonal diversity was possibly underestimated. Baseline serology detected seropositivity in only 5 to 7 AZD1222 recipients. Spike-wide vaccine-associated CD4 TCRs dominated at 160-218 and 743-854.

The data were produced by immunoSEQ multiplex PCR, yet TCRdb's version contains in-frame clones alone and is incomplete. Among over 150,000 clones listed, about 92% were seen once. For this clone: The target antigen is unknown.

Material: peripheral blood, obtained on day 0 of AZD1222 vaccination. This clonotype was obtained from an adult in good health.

CDR3 in amino acids: CASRTGTSGSYEQYF. In nucleotides, the CDR3 is TGTGCCAGCAGAACCGGGACTAGCGGGAGTTACGAGCAGTACTTC. The V call is TRBV6-5, the J call TRBJ2-7, with 14 bases fitting TRBD2. Germline values: CDR1 MNHEY, CDR2 SVGAGI. CDR3 length: 15 residues. Trimming took 6 bases from V and 4 from J; bases not matched to a gene: 5.